This T cell receptor (beta chain) was captured by sequencing in a study of shared clonotypes between healthy human individuals. Points from the study as a whole: With a handful of donors compared, around 5.4% of naive CD4 clonotypes were shared.

As to this clone: Its matching antigen is unknown. The same CDR3 can be traced to other DNA sequences in this sample.

Clones were sequenced by immunoSEQ multiplex PCR, and TCRdb holds only the in-frame ones, with some missing. The sample records approximately 2.5 million clones, 80% to 95% being singletons. The CDR3 runs 11 residues. V shed 1 base and J shed 5 bases, with 2 bases lying between them. CDR1 is SGHAT and CDR2 is FQNNGV in the germline V gene. The chain couples TRBV11-2 to TRBJ2-5; no firm D call. The receptor was isolated from a man younger than 35 in good health. Some clones in this sample may be carry-over from other donors' samples. The material sequenced was naive CD4+ T cells from PBMCs. The subset is: CD45RA+ positively selected. The CDR3 reads CASSLAETQYF. The CDR3 DNA is TGTGCCAGCAGCTTAGCCGAGACCCAGTACTTC. Complete variable domain (other parts from reference TRBV11-2 and TRBJ2-5): EAGVAQSPRYKIIEKRQSVAFWCNPISGHATLYWYQQILGQGPKLLIQFQNNGVVDDSQLPKDRFSAERLKGVDSTLKIQPAKLEDSAVYLCASSLAETQYFGPGTRLLVL.